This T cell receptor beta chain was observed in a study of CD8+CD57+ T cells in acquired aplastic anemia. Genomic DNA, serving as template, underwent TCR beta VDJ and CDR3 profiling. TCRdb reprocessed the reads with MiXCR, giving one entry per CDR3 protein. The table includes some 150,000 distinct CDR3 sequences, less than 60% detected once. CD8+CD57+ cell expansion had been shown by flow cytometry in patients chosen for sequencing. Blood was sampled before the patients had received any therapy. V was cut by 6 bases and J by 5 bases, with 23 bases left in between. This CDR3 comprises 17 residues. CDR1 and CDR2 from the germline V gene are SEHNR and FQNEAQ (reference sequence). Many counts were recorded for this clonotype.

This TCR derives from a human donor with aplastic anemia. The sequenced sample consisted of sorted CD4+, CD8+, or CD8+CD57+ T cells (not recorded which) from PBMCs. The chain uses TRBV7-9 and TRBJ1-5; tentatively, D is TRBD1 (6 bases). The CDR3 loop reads CASRFWPSGHRHQPQHF. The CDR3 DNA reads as TGTGCCAGCAGATTCTGGCCCTCGGGACATCGACATCAGCCCCAGCATTTT.